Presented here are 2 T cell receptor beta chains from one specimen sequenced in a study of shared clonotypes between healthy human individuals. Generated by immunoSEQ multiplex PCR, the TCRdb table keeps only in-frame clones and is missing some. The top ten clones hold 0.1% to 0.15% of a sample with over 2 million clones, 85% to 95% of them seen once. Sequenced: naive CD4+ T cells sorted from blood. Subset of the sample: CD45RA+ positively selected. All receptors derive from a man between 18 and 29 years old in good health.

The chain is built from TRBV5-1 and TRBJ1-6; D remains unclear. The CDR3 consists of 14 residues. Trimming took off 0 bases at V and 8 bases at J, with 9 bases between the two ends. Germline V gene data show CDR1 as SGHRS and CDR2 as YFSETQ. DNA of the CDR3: TGCGCCAGCAGCTTGGCGGTCCAACATTCACCCCTCCACTTT. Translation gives CASSLAVQHSPLHF.

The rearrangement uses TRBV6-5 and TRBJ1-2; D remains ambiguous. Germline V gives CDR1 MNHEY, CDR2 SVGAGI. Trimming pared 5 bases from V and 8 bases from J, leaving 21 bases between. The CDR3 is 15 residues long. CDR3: CASSTEPGGGQGYTF. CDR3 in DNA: TGTGCCAGCAGTACCGAACCGGGCGGCGGGCAAGGCTACACCTTC.